What follows is one TCR beta chain and its context. Its specificity is unknown. This CDR3 is built from 18 residues. CDR1 MDHEN and CDR2 SYDVKM come from the germline V gene. J was trimmed by 0 bases and V by 4 bases; bases with no gene match: 11. CD4+ cells were split into CD45RA+ naive and CD45RA-negative memory subsets. This was a deep-level run. Only in-frame clones appear in the TCRdb table, and some are missing; sequencing was by immunoSEQ multiplex PCR. Among hundreds of thousands of clones listed, 72% were seen once. This entry is derived from a study of shared clonotypes between healthy human individuals. Study-level points and caveats: Represented genetic and exposure-history diversity was restricted by having few donors. In a handful of donors, around 5% of naive CD4 clonotypes appeared in common.

The rearrangement joins TRBV28 to TRBJ1-5; the match to TRBD1 covers 8 bases. The sequencing input was memory CD4+ T cells sorted from blood. As for subset: CD45RA-negative fraction. The TCR comes from a woman aged 25-40 years in good health. In nucleotides, the CDR3 is TGTGCCAGCAGTTCCCCAGGGGGCGCTCATTATAGCAATCAGCCCCAGCATTTT. As protein: CASSSPGGAHYSNQPQHF.